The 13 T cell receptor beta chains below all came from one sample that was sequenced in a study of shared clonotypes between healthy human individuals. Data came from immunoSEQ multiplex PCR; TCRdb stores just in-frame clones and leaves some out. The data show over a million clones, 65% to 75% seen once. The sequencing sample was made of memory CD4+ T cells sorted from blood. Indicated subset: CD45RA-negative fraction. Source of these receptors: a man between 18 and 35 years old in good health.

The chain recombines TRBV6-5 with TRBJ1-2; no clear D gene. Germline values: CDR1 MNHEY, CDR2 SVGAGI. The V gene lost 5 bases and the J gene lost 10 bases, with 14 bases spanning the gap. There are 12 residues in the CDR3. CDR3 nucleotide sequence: TGTGCCAGCAGTCGTGACGGTATCGTCTACACCTTC. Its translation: CASSRDGIVYTF.

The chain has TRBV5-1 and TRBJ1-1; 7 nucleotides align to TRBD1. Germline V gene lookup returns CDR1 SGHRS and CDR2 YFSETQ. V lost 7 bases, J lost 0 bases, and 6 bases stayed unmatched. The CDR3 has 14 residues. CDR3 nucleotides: TGCGCCAGCCGCCTGGGACAGATGAACACTGAAGCTTTCTTT. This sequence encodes CASRLGQMNTEAFF.

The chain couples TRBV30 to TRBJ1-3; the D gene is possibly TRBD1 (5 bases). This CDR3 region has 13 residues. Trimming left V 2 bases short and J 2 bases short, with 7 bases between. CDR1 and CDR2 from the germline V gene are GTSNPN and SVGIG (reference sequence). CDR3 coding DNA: TGTGCCTGGAGTTCGGGGCCTGGAAACACCATATATTTT. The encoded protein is CAWSSGPGNTIYF. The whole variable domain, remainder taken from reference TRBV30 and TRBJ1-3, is SQTIHQWPATLVQPVGSPLSLECTVEGTSNPNLYWYRQAAGRGLQLLFYSVGIGQISSEVPQNLSASRPQDRQFILSSKKLLLSDSGFYLCAWSSGPGNTIYFGEGSWLTVV.

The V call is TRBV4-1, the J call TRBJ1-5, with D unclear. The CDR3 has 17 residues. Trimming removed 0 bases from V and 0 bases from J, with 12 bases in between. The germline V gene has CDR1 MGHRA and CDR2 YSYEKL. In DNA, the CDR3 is TGCGCCAGCAGCCAAGATATTCACAGATCTAGCAATCAGCCCCAGCATTTT. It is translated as CASSQDIHRSSNQPQHF.

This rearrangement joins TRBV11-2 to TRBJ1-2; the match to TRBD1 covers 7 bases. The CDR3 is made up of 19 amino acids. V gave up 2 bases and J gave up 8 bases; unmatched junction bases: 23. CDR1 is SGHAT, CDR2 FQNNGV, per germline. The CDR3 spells CASSLTPAPNRGDTRGYTF. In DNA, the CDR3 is TGTGCCAGCAGCTTAACACCCGCACCGAACAGGGGTGATACTCGGGGCTACACCTTC.

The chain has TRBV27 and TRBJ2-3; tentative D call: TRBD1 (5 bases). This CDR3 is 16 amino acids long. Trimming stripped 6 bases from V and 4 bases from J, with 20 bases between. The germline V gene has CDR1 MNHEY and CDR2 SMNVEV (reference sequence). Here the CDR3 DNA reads TGTGCCAGCAGGTTTTCTGTGGGGCCCTCCCCAGATACGCAGTATTTT. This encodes CASRFSVGPSPDTQYF.

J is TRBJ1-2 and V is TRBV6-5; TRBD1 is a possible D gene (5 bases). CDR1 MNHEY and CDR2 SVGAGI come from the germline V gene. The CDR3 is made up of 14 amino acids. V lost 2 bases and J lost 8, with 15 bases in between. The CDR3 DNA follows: TGTGCCAGCAGTTACCCAGCTTCAGGGAACGGCTACACCTTC. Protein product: CASSYPASGNGYTF.

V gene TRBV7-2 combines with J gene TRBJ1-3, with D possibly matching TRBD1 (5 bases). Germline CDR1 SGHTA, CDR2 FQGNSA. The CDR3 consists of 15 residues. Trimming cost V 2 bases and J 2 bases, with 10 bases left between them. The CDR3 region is CASSLWLGAGNTIYF. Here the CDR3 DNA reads TGTGCCAGCAGCTTATGGCTGGGGGCTGGAAACACCATATATTTT.

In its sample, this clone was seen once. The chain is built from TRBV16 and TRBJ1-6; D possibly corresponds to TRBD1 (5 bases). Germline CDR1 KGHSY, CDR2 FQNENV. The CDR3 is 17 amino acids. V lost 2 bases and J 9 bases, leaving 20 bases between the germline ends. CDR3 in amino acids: CASSQMGQADLRSPLHF. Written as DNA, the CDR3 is TGTGCCAGCAGCCAAATGGGGCAGGCCGACCTCCGTTCACCCCTCCACTTT.

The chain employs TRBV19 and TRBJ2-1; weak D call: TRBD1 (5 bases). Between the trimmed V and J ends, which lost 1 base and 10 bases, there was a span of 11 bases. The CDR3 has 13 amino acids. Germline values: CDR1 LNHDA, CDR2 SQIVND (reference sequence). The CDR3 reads CASSIALAGEQFF. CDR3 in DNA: TGTGCCAGTAGTATAGCGCTGGCAGGGGAGCAGTTCTTC.

CDR3 bases: TGTGCCAGCAGTTACCTCGGACCCCTTAACACCGGGGAGCTGTTTTTT. Its translation is CASSYLGPLNTGELFF. The V gene is TRBV6-5, the J gene TRBJ2-2, with D hard to call. The germline gives CDR1 MNHEY, CDR2 SVGAGI. This CDR3 has 16 residues. V gave up 2 bases and J gave up 2 bases, with 12 bases separating them.

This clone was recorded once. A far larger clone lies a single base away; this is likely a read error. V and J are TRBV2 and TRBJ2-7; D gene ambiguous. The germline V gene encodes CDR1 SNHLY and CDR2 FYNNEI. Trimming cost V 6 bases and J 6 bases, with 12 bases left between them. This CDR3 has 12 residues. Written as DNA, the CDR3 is TGTGCCAGCAGCCAATGTGGGGTCGAGCAGTACTTC. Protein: CASSQCGVEQYF.

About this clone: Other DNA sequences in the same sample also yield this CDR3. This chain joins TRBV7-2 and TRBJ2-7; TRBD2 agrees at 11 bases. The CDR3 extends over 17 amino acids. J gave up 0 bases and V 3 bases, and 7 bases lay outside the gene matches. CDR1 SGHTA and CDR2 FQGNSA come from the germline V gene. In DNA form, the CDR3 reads TGTGCCAGCAGCTTGCGGCTAGCGGGAGGAACCTCCTACGAGCAGTACTTC. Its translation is CASSLRLAGGTSYEQYF.